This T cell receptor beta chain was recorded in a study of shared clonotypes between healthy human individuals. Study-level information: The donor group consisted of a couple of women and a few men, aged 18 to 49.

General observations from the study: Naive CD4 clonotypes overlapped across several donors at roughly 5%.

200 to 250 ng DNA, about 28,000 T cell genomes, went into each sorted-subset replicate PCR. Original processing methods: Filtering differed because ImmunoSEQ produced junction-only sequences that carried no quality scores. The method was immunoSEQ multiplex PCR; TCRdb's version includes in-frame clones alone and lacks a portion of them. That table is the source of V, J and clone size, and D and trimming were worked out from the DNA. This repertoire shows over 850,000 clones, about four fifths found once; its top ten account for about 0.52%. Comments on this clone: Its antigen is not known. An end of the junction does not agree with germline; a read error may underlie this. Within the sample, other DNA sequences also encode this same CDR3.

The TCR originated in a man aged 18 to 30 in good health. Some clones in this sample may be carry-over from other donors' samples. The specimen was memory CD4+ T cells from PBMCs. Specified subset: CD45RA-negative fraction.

CDR3 DNA sequence: TGTGCCAGCAGCTTACCGGGGGCGAATACCGGGGAGCTGTTTTTT. As protein: CASSLPGANTGELFF. The rearrangement uses TRBV7-2 and TRBJ2-2; D is possibly TRBD1 or TRBD2 (6 bases each). The CDR3 is 15 residues long. Germline V CDR1 and CDR2: SGHTA, FQGNSA.